This TCR beta chain came from a study of blood T cell repertoires in COVID-19. Produced via immunoSEQ multiplex PCR; TCRdb's table is partial and in-frame only. The sample gives hundreds of thousands of clones, around 88% of which show up once; roughly 3.3% is in the top ten. The V and J ends lost 4 bases and 5 bases respectively, with 6 bases between them. The CDR3 consists of 12 residues. Germline loops: CDR1 SGHRS, CDR2 YFSETQ. This clone was picked up one time. V and J are TRBV5-1 and TRBJ2-2; D is unclear. The receptor comes from a woman aged 40 to 50 with acute COVID-19. The specimen sequenced was PBMCs or T cells enriched from blood (not recorded which). The CDR3 region is CASSAGTGELFF. CDR3 coding DNA: TGCGCCAGCAGCGCCGGGACCGGGGAGCTGTTTTTT.